Presented here are 30 T cell receptor beta chains from one specimen sequenced in a study of cytomegalovirus exposure and HLA in healthy donors. The method was immunoSEQ multiplex PCR; TCRdb's version includes in-frame clones alone and lacks a portion of them. The table lists approximately 140,000 clones, around 90% of them singletons, with 6.5% to 8.5% in the top ten. The material sequenced was PBMCs. Receptors originate from a woman aged 18 to 35 in good health and CMV-seropositive.

Comment on this clone: In the same sample, other DNA sequences code for this CDR3. The gene calls are TRBV30 and TRBJ1-1; TRBD1 aligns across 7 bases. J lost 4 bases, V lost 0 bases, and 2 bases had no gene match. Germline V gene lookup returns CDR1 GTSNPN and CDR2 SVGIG (reference sequence). This CDR3 is built from 13 residues. The CDR3, as DNA: TGTGCCTGGAGTGTAGCAGGGGGCACTGAAGCTTTCTTT. Translating gives CAWSVAGGTEAFF.

This chain joins TRBV30 and TRBJ1-1; weak D call: TRBD1 (5 bases). The CDR3 runs 13 residues. V was pared by 0 bases and J by 3 bases, with 8 bases between. Looked up from germline, CDR1 is GTSNPN and CDR2 is SVGIG (reference sequence). As DNA, the CDR3 is TGTGCCTGGAGTGTAGAAGGGGACACTGAAGCTTTCTTT. This encodes CAWSVEGDTEAFF. The full variable domain, in which reference TRBV30 and TRBJ1-1 provide the parts outside the CDR3, is SQTIHQWPATLVQPVGSPLSLECTVEGTSNPNLYWYRQAAGRGLQLLFYSVGIGQISSEVPQNLSASRPQDRQFILSSKKLLLSDSGFYLCAWSVEGDTEAFFGQGTRLTVV.

This sequence joins TRBV30 and TRBJ1-5, with no clear D. Germline CDR1 GTSNPN, CDR2 SVGIG (reference sequence). The CDR3 spans 14 residues. Trimming removed 0 bases at V and 7 bases at J, with 13 bases between. The CDR3 DNA reads as TGTGCCTGGAGTGTAGGTCCGGGTGGGCAGCCCCAGCATTTT. It specifies CAWSVGPGGQPQHF.

V usage is TRBV5-1 and J usage is TRBJ1-1; 8 bases are shared with TRBD1. The germline gives CDR1 SGHRS, CDR2 YFSETQ. V shed 9 bases, J shed 4 bases, and the junction held 11 bases outside the gene matches. The CDR3 has 14 amino acids. The CDR3 nucleotides are TGCGCCACCAAAATATCAGGGGGCCCCACTGAAGCTTTCTTT. It specifies CATKISGGPTEAFF.

This sequence joins TRBV5-1 and TRBJ2-1, with a weak D call TRBD1 (6 bases). Germline V gene data show CDR1 as SGHRS and CDR2 as YFSETQ. The CDR3 consists of 14 residues. With 5 bases removed from V and 3 bases from J, the gap between germline ends came to 12 bases. CDR3 amino acids: CASSVQGFYNEQFF. In nucleotides, the CDR3 is TGCGCCAGCAGTGTGCAGGGGTTCTACAATGAGCAGTTCTTC.

The chain links TRBV5-1 to TRBJ2-1; D is unresolved. CDR1 is SGHRS and CDR2 is YFSETQ in the germline V gene. This CDR3 spans 14 amino acids. The V and J ends lost 4 bases and 6 bases respectively, with 14 bases between them. The CDR3 DNA reads TGCGCCAGCAGCGTAGCCCCCCAGAGCAATGAGCAGTTCTTC. It codes for CASSVAPQSNEQFF.

V is TRBV4-1 and J is TRBJ1-5; D perhaps matches TRBD1 (5 bases). CDR3 size: 16 residues. The ends were cut back, 5 bases at V and 1 base at J, with 15 bases in the middle. Germline V lookup: CDR1 MGHRA, CDR2 YSYEKL. CDR3 DNA sequence: TGCGCCAGCAGCGAATTAGGAGGGACGAGCAATCAGCCCCAGCATTTT. This translates into CASSELGGTSNQPQHF.

The V call is TRBV6-5, the J call TRBJ1-4, with a weak D call TRBD1 (5 bases). The CDR3 is made up of 15 amino acids. V shed 6 bases and J shed 4 bases, with 15 bases lying between them. Germline V CDR1 and CDR2: MNHEY, SVGAGI. The DNA for the CDR3 is TGTGCCAGCAGACCCGCGGGGCCCAGTAATGAAAAACTGTTTTTT. Translated, it gives CASRPAGPSNEKLFF.

The rearrangement links TRBV7-2 to TRBJ2-7; D is possibly TRBD2 (6 bases). Germline CDR1 is SGHTA and CDR2 is FQGNSA. V lost 1 base to trimming and J lost 6 bases, with 13 bases between them. This CDR3 region has 14 residues. DNA of the CDR3: TGTGCCAGCAGCTTAGGGCTAGCGTTGGGCGAGCAGTACTTC. This sequence encodes CASSLGLALGEQYF.

The V call is TRBV9, the J call TRBJ1-2, with no clear D. Germline V gene lookup returns CDR1 SGDLS and CDR2 YYNGEE. The CDR3 has 14 residues. Trimming stripped 0 bases from V and 4 bases from J, with 10 bases between. In nucleotides, the CDR3 is TGTGCCAGCAGCGTAGGCCACAGCCCCTATGGCTACACCTTC. Translating gives CASSVGHSPYGYTF.

The chain combines TRBV5-4 with TRBJ2-1, with 11 bases fitting TRBD2. Unmatched junction bases numbered 21, after V lost 9 bases and J lost 7 bases. The CDR3 consists of 18 residues. CDR1 SGHNT and CDR2 YYREEE come from the germline V gene (reference sequence). Here the CDR3 reads CATLAWSGLAGGGNEQFF. The CDR3 DNA sequence: TGTGCCACCCTAGCTTGGTCCGGGCTAGCGGGAGGTGGTAATGAGCAGTTCTTC.

This chain links TRBV23-1 with TRBJ2-2; 8 bases align to TRBD1. TRBV23-1 is labeled an ORF, and its function is uncertain. After removal of 3 bases from V and 5 bases from J, the junction contained 8 bases not matched to a gene. The CDR3 has 16 residues. The CDR3: CASSHFGQGSTGELFF. CDR3 in DNA: TGCGCCAGCAGTCATTTCGGACAGGGTTCGACCGGGGAGCTGTTTTTT.

This sequence joins TRBV7-2 and TRBJ1-2; 8 nucleotides line up with TRBD1. Germline loops: CDR1 SGHTA, CDR2 FQGNSA. This CDR3 is 13 amino acids long. V gave up 5 bases and J gave up 7 bases; unmatched junction bases: 6. CDR3 sequence: CASSPDRGGGYTF. CDR3 DNA sequence: TGTGCCAGCAGCCCCGACAGGGGTGGTGGCTACACCTTC.

The chain employs TRBV11-2 and TRBJ2-1, with 8 bases matching TRBD2. The CDR3 contains 15 residues. Trimming at V came to 8 bases and at J to 7 bases, leaving 13 bases not matched to a gene. Germline V gene data show CDR1 as SGHAT and CDR2 as FQNNGV. For the CDR3, the DNA is TGTGCCAGCGCCTTGGGAGCGGGAGTCGGTAATGAGCAGTTCTTC. Its translation is CASALGAGVGNEQFF.

This clone has only a few counts. The chain is built from TRBV5-1 and TRBJ2-3; 11 nucleotides match TRBD2. From germline, CDR1 is SGHRS and CDR2 YFSETQ. V lost 2 bases to trimming and J lost 7 bases; unmatched junction nucleotides: 6. The CDR3 has 15 amino acids. This chain's CDR3 is CASSFSGGAVNTQYF. The DNA for the CDR3 is TGCGCCAGCAGCTTTAGCGGGGGGGCAGTAAATACGCAGTATTTT.

The chain combines TRBV19 with TRBJ2-1, with TRBD2 identical over 8 bases. Germline assignment: CDR1 LNHDA and CDR2 SQIVND (reference sequence). The CDR3 totals 14 residues. The CDR3 coding sequence is TGTGCTGTGACCCGGGGGGGATTGAATAAGGAGCAGTTCTTC. Its protein product is CAVTRGGLNKEQFF. Using reference TRBV19 and TRBJ2-1 for the parts outside the CDR3, the full variable domain is DGGITQSPKYLFRKEGQNVTLSCEQNLNHDAMYWYRQDPGQGLRLIYYSQIVNDFQKGDIAEGYSVSREKKESFPLTVTSAQKNPTAFYLCAVTRGGLNKEQFFGPGTRLTVL.

The chain couples TRBV7-3 to TRBJ2-1; 9 bases agree with TRBD2. After removal of 3 bases from V and 11 bases from J, the junction contained 11 bases not matched to a gene. From germline, CDR1 is SGHTA and CDR2 FQGTGA. This CDR3 has 15 amino acids. As DNA, the CDR3 is TGTGCCAGCAGCTTGAATGGCGGGAGGGCCTGGCAGCAGTTCTTC. The encoded protein is CASSLNGGRAWQQFF. Complete variable domain (other parts from reference TRBV7-3 and TRBJ2-1): GAGVSQTPSNKVTEKGKYVELRCDPISGHTALYWYRQSLGQGPEFLIYFQGTGAADDSGLPNDRFFAVRPEGSVSTLKIQRTERGDSAVYLCASSLNGGRAWQQFFGPGTRLTVL.

This rearrangement joins TRBV28 to TRBJ1-2; D unresolved. From germline, CDR1 is MDHEN and CDR2 SYDVKM. Trimming shortened V by 7 bases and J by 0 bases, and 12 bases separated the two germline ends. CDR3 length: 14 amino acids. CDR3 DNA sequence: TGTGCCAGCACTCGGGGAATAGCTAACTATGGCTACACCTTC. This codes for CASTRGIANYGYTF.

In nucleotides, the CDR3 is TGTGCCAGCAGCCAAGAGTTATACCAAGAGACCCAGTACTTC. Protein product: CASSQELYQETQYF. The V and J genes are TRBV4-2 and TRBJ2-5; D remains unclear. Trimming took off 0 bases at V and 0 bases at J, with 5 bases between the two ends. Germline V gene data show CDR1 as LGHNA and CDR2 as YNFKEQ. This CDR3 contains 14 residues.

J is TRBJ1-3 and V is TRBV5-1, with 9 bases identical to TRBD1. The CDR3 spans 17 residues. The germline CDR1 and CDR2 sequences are SGHRS and YFSETQ. The J segment lost 2 bases and the V segment lost 3 bases, leaving 9 bases of the junction unmatched. CDR3 sequence reads: CASSWSQTGGTGNTIYF. In DNA, the CDR3 is TGCGCCAGCAGCTGGTCCCAGACAGGGGGGACTGGAAACACCATATATTTT.

The genes are TRBV18 and TRBJ1-1; D may be TRBD1 (5 bases). Trimming took off 4 bases at V and 6 bases at J, with 18 bases between the two ends. The CDR3 totals 15 residues. Germline V lookup: CDR1 KGHSH, CDR2 LQKENI. The CDR3 DNA reads as TGTGCCAGCTCACTCCCGGGCGCCGGGGGGGCTGAAGCTTTCTTT. Translation: CASSLPGAGGAEAFF.

This rearrangement joins TRBV5-1 to TRBJ2-5, with 8 bases aligning to TRBD1. The ends lost 0 bases at V and 4 bases at J; junction bases unmatched: 8. The CDR3 loop spans 16 amino acids. Looked up from germline, CDR1 is SGHRS and CDR2 is YFSETQ. CDR3 protein: CASSLAGGADLETQYF. The CDR3 DNA reads TGCGCCAGCAGCTTGGCAGGGGGCGCGGATTTAGAGACCCAGTACTTC.

This clone was seen only once. The chain combines TRBV9 with TRBJ2-2; D is ambiguous. Trimming pared 4 bases from V and 1 base from J, leaving 11 bases between. CDR3 length equals 15 residues. CDR1 and CDR2 (germline): SGDLS, YYNGEE. The CDR3 here is CASSPTPQNTGELFF. Here the CDR3 DNA reads TGTGCCAGCAGCCCCACGCCACAGAACACCGGGGAGCTGTTTTTT.

The chain carries TRBV6-5 and TRBJ2-1; 8 nucleotides match TRBD1. The CDR3 extends over 15 amino acids. Germline assignment: CDR1 MNHEY and CDR2 SVGAGI. V lost 5 bases, J lost 9 bases, and 12 bases stayed unmatched. DNA for the CDR3: TGTGCCAGCAGTCCCCCGGACAGGGTATGGAGTGAGCAGTTCTTC. This sequence encodes CASSPPDRVWSEQFF.

The J gene is TRBJ1-1, the V gene TRBV5-1; 7 nucleotides align to TRBD1. Germline CDR1 SGHRS, CDR2 YFSETQ. V was pared by 5 bases and J by 2 bases, with 9 bases of the junction left unmatched. The CDR3 loop spans 15 amino acids. DNA for the CDR3: TGCGCCAGCAGACCCGGGACAGTTTATAACACTGAAGCTTTCTTT. It codes for CASRPGTVYNTEAFF.

J is TRBJ2-2 and V is TRBV2; TRBD2 agrees at 10 bases. From germline, CDR1 is SNHLY and CDR2 FYNNEI. The CDR3 is 19 amino acids. Losses at the gene ends were 6 bases for V and 8 bases for J; bases not matched to a gene: 21. DNA for the CDR3: TGTGCCAGCAGGGTCACGAGCGGGAGGGCCGGGATCTCAGCGGGGGAGCTGTTTTTT. Protein product: CASRVTSGRAGISAGELFF.

CDR3 bases: TGTGCCATCAGTTTGGGACAGTTGAACACTGAAGCTTTCTTT. Its translation is CAISLGQLNTEAFF. V usage is TRBV10-3 and J usage is TRBJ1-1; TRBD1 agrees at 7 bases. Germline CDR1 and CDR2: ENHRY and SYGVKD. After removal of 5 bases from V and 0 bases from J, the junction contained 3 bases not matched to a gene. The CDR3 contains 14 residues.

V and J are TRBV30 and TRBJ2-5, with 7 bases aligning to TRBD2. The germline CDR1 and CDR2 sequences are GTSNPN and SVGIG (reference sequence). The ends lost 5 bases at V and 2 bases at J; junction bases unmatched: 17. This CDR3 has 17 residues. CDR3 coding DNA: TGTGCCTGGGTCCGCCTCTGGACTTCGGGGGGACAAGAGACCCAGTACTTC. Translation gives CAWVRLWTSGGQETQYF.

The genes are TRBV7-8 and TRBJ2-1, with TRBD1 identical over 8 bases. Germline trimming cut 1 base from V and 7 bases from J; bases unmatched to any gene: 12. The CDR3 has 17 amino acids. Germline V gene data show CDR1 as SGHVS and CDR2 as FQNEAQ. The CDR3 coding sequence is TGTGCCAGCAGCTTAGGTTTGATCAGGGGGCGGAGGAATGAGCAGTTCTTC. It translates to CASSLGLIRGRRNEQFF.

The V gene is TRBV20-1, the J gene TRBJ2-5, with 7 positions matching TRBD1. V lost 4 bases to trimming and J lost 6 bases; unmatched junction nucleotides: 2. The CDR3 is 11 residues long. The germline V gene has CDR1 DFQATT and CDR2 SNEGSKA (reference sequence). CDR3 sequence: CSATDRQTQYF. Here the CDR3 DNA reads TGCAGTGCTACGGACAGGCAGACCCAGTACTTC.